This entry lists 5 T cell receptor beta chains sequenced from one sample in a study of CD8 T cells in Susac syndrome. The authors reverse transcribed about 0.5 to 1 ug RNA with random hexamers. TCRdb itself ran the immunoSEQ multiplex PCR reads through MiXCR, one entry per CDR3 protein. The sample lists about 73,000 distinct CDR3 sequences; roughly 94% were seen once. Sequencing was carried out using CD8+ T cells from PBMCs. Receptors were obtained from a human donor with multiple sclerosis.

This chain joins TRBV7-9 and TRBJ2-4, with 7 bases fitting TRBD1. Losses at the gene ends were 9 bases for V and 0 bases for J; bases not matched to a gene: 5. CDR1 SEHNR and CDR2 FQNEAQ come from the germline V gene (reference sequence). CDR3 length equals 14 residues. The CDR3 bases are TGTGCCAGTGGGGACAGTCTAGCCAAAAACATTCAGTACTTC. Encoded protein: CASGDSLAKNIQYF.

The rearrangement links TRBV6-2 or TRBV6-3 to TRBJ2-1, with a weak D call TRBD1 (6 bases). V lost 6 bases, J lost 7 bases, and 19 bases lay in between. The CDR3 has 15 amino acids. The germline CDR1 and CDR2 sequences are MNHEY and SVGEGT. The CDR3 protein is CASSPSGVVINEQFF. The CDR3, as DNA: TGTGCCAGCAGCCCGTCAGGGGTGGTAATTAATGAGCAGTTCTTC.

The J gene is TRBJ1-3, the V gene TRBV15; tentative D call: TRBD1 (6 bases). The CDR3 has 17 residues. Germline V gives CDR1 LNHNV, CDR2 YYDKDF (reference sequence). Trimming removed 3 bases from V and 0 bases from J, with 15 bases in between. CDR3 region: CATSSPYRDNSGNTIYF. The CDR3 bases are TGTGCCACCAGCAGCCCTTACCGGGACAACTCTGGAAACACCATATATTTT. Combining the CDR3 with reference TRBV15 and TRBJ1-3 gives the whole variable domain DAMVIQNPRYQVTQFGKPVTLSCSQTLNHNVMYWYQQKSSQAPKLLFHYYDKDFNNEADTPDNFQSRRPNTSFCFLDIRSPGLGDTAMYLCATSSPYRDNSGNTIYFGEGSWLTVV.

The chain uses TRBV4-3 and TRBJ1-5, with unresolved D. CDR1 is LGHNA, CDR2 YSLEER, per germline. V shed 0 bases and J shed 2 bases, with 14 bases lying between them. The CDR3 has 17 residues. CDR3 in DNA: TGCGCCAGCAGCCAAGATCGGGGTTTCTTAGGCAATCAGCCCCAGCATTTT. This sequence encodes CASSQDRGFLGNQPQHF.

The gene calls are TRBV7-9 and TRBJ1-1; no reliable D call. The CDR3 contains 16 residues. V was cut by 2 bases and J by 4 bases, with 17 bases left in between. CDR1 is SEHNR and CDR2 is FQNEAQ in the germline V gene (reference sequence). The CDR3 DNA sequence: TGTGCCAGCAGCTTATTCGGGTTAGGTCTGTTCACTGAAGCTTTCTTT. It encodes CASSLFGLGLFTEAFF.